These T cell receptor beta chains were read from a single sample in a study of cytomegalovirus exposure and HLA in healthy donors. Libraries were prepared by immunoSEQ multiplex PCR; TCRdb keeps only in-frame clonotypes and omits some of them. The sample consists of 82,000 or so clones, over 85% of them appearing once. The sequencing sample was made of PBMCs. These receptors came from a woman under 30 in good health and CMV-seronegative. The CDR3 runs from the conserved cysteine through the conserved F or W. D genes are given only for firm matches. The size of a clone is reported for some rows only, either as once, few or many, or as a class for expanded clones.

cdr3_length	v_call	clone_size	d_call	j_call	cdr3_nt	cdr3_aa
15	TRBV19	-	TRBD1	TRBJ1-5	TGTGCCAGTAGAAGGACAGGGGGCTACAATCAGCCCCAGCATTTT	CASRRTGGYNQPQHF
14	TRBV27	-	-	TRBJ2-4	TGTGCCAGCAGCCCCTTTTCGGTTAAAAACATTCAGTACTTC	CASSPFSVKNIQYF
12	TRBV7-2	-	-	TRBJ2-5	TGTGCCAGCAGCTCCTACGGAGAGACCCAGTACTTC	CASSSYGETQYF
13	TRBV28	-	-	TRBJ2-7	TGTGCCAGCAGTTTAAACAGTCCCTACGAGCAGTACTTC	CASSLNSPYEQYF
15	TRBV6-5	-	TRBD1	TRBJ2-1	TGTGCCAGCAGTCGCGACAGGGGGATAATCAATGAGCAGTTCTTC	CASSRDRGIINEQFF
13	TRBV10-3	-	-	TRBJ1-4	TGTGCCATCAGTGCCAGGGTCAATGAAAAACTGTTTTTT	CAISARVNEKLFF
16	TRBV28	once	TRBD1	TRBJ2-1	TGTGCCAGCAAGGATTGGGACAGGGGGCGGCGGGATGAGCAGTTCTTC	CASKDWDRGRRDEQFF
16	TRBV5-1	-	TRBD2	TRBJ2-7	TGCGCCAGCAGCTTGGCTTTTAGCGGGATTTCCTACGAGCAGTACTTC	CASSLAFSGISYEQYF
15	TRBV28	-	TRBD1	TRBJ2-7	TGTGCCAGCAGTACCCCATTAAGGCGGGACAGGGAGCAGTACTTC	CASSTPLRRDREQYF
14	TRBV11-2	-	-	TRBJ2-5	TGTGCCAGCAGCCTGGGACTGATACAAGAGACCCAGTACTTC	CASSLGLIQETQYF
16	TRBV30	-	TRBD2	TRBJ2-7	TGTGCCTGGAGTGGGGGGTCATGGCGGGAGCTTTCCGAGCAGTACTTC	CAWSGGSWRELSEQYF
17	TRBV18	-	-	TRBJ1-3	TGTGCCAGCTCATACGACTCGGGACAAATCTCTGGAAACACCATATATTTT	CASSYDSGQISGNTIYF
14	TRBV5-1	-	-	TRBJ1-2	TGCGCCAGCAGCCTGACAGCCCAACGAGCAGGCTACACCTTC	CASSLTAQRAGYTF
17	TRBV9	-	TRBD2	TRBJ2-3	TGTGCCAGCAGCGTAGGATCAGCGGGAGGGCGGACAGATACGCAGTATTTT	CASSVGSAGGRTDTQYF
13	TRBV7-8	once	TRBD1	TRBJ1-1	TGTGCCAGCAGCCTGGGACAGGGGAGGGGAGCTTTCTTT	CASSLGQGRGAFF
14	TRBV7-9	-	-	TRBJ2-7	TGTGCCAGCAGCTCCCAGGGGCACTCCTACGAGCAGTACTTC	CASSSQGHSYEQYF
13	TRBV6-5	-	-	TRBJ1-1	TGTGCCAGCAGCTACAGGGAGGGAACTGAAGCTTTCTTT	CASSYREGTEAFF
13	TRBV2	-	-	TRBJ2-7	TGTGCCAGCAATCCCCGGAGCTCCTACGAGCAGTACTTC	CASNPRSSYEQYF
14	TRBV14	-	TRBD1	TRBJ2-5	TGTGCCAGCACCCAATCGGGACAGACAGAGACCCAGTACTTC	CASTQSGQTETQYF
15	TRBV6-5	-	-	TRBJ1-3	TGTGCCAGCAGTTACGGCGCAGGGACTGGAAACACCATATATTTT	CASSYGAGTGNTIYF
15	TRBV5-1	once	-	TRBJ2-3	TGCGCCAGCAGCCCCCTAGCGTCTAGCACAGATACGCAGTATTTT	CASSPLASSTDTQYF
13	TRBV28	-	-	TRBJ1-4	TGTGCCAGCAGTGGCAGGGGTGATGAAAAACTGTTTTTT	CASSGRGDEKLFF
18	TRBV19	-	TRBD2	TRBJ2-3	TGTGCCAGTAGTTTTGAACTAGCGGGAGGGCCTAGCACAGATACGCAGTATTTT	CASSFELAGGPSTDTQYF
13	TRBV29-1	-	TRBD1	TRBJ2-7	TGCAGCGTGGGACAGGGACCTCCCTACGAGCAGTACTTC	CSVGQGPPYEQYF
15	TRBV5-1	-	-	TRBJ2-1	TGCGCCAGCAGCTTTGGGGGCACTACTAACAATGAGCAGTTCTTC	CASSFGGTTNNEQFF
15	TRBV6-6	once	-	TRBJ1-2	TGTGCCAGCAGTTCATTTAAACACGCTAACTATGGCTACACCTTC	CASSSFKHANYGYTF
13	TRBV6-4	-	-	TRBJ1-4	TGTGCCAGCACGGGGGACCGCCGGGAAAAACTGTTTTTT	CASTGDRREKLFF
13	TRBV5-1	-	-	TRBJ1-1	TGCGCCAGCAGCTTGGAGAGGAACACTGAAGCTTTCTTT	CASSLERNTEAFF
18	TRBV7-9	-	TRBD1	TRBJ1-5	TGTGCCAGCAGCCCGGGGACAGGGATTCTCAATAGCAATCAGCCCCAGCATTTT	CASSPGTGILNSNQPQHF
14	TRBV25-1	-	-	TRBJ2-1	TGTGCCAGCAGTCAACCAGGGCTAAACAATGAGCAGTTCTTC	CASSQPGLNNEQFF
12	TRBV28	-	-	TRBJ1-5	TGTGCCAGCAGTTTACCCGGTCAGCCCCAGCATTTT	CASSLPGQPQHF
12	TRBV28	-	-	TRBJ2-7	TGTGCCAGCAGCTCCGGGGGCTACGAGCAGTACTTC	CASSSGGYEQYF
17	TRBV7-9	-	-	TRBJ2-6	TGTGCCGGCAGCCCGGGACACGTTATCTCTGGGGCCAACGTCCTGACTTTC	CAGSPGHVISGANVLTF
19	TRBV12-5	once	-	TRBJ2-6	TGTGCTAGTGGTCGCTCCCCCAGGGGAGGGGTAGCCGGGGCCAACGTCCTGACTTTC	CASGRSPRGGVAGANVLTF
13	TRBV28	-	-	TRBJ2-2	TGTGCCAGCAGCAGGGCCGGGACCGGGGAGCTGTTTTTT	CASSRAGTGELFF
14	TRBV4-1	once	-	TRBJ1-2	TGCGCCAGCAGCACCAGTCAATTAAACTATGGCTACACCTTC	CASSTSQLNYGYTF
15	TRBV4-3	-	-	TRBJ1-3	TGCGCCAGCAGCCAAGAATCAGGGTTTGGAAACACCATATATTTT	CASSQESGFGNTIYF
14	TRBV9	-	-	TRBJ2-7	TGTGCCAGCAGCGCCCCCGGTCGAGGTGACGAGCAGTACTTC	CASSAPGRGDEQYF
15	TRBV18	-	-	TRBJ1-1	TGTGCCAGCTCACCTACGAACAGGGAGTTCGCTGAAGCTTTCTTT	CASSPTNREFAEAFF
15	TRBV5-4	-	TRBD1	TRBJ2-3	TGTGCCAGCAGCTTCAGAGACAGGGGAGCAGATACGCAGTATTTT	CASSFRDRGADTQYF
15	TRBV7-6	-	-	TRBJ1-1	TGTGCCAGCAGCCTCTTGGAGGTGCGGAACACTGAAGCTTTCTTT	CASSLLEVRNTEAFF
13	TRBV11-2	-	-	TRBJ2-7	TGTGCCAGCAGCTTAGGGACAAACTACGAGCAGTACTTC	CASSLGTNYEQYF
16	TRBV15	-	-	TRBJ2-1	TGTGCCACCAGCCCCCTTGGCGGGGCCACCTACAATGAGCAGTTCTTC	CATSPLGGATYNEQFF
13	TRBV7-9	-	-	TRBJ2-7	TGTGCCAGCAGCCCTACGAACCTCTTGGAGCAGTACTTC	CASSPTNLLEQYF
12	TRBV4-1	-	TRBD1	TRBJ2-7	TGCGCCAGCAGCGGGACAGTCTACGAGCAGTACTTC	CASSGTVYEQYF
15	TRBV25-1	-	-	TRBJ2-5	TGTGCCAGCAGGAAGACGGACAGCCTACAAGAGACCCAGTACTTC	CASRKTDSLQETQYF
16	TRBV5-1	once	-	TRBJ2-6	TGCGCCAGCAGCAAGGACAGTGTCTCTGGGGCCAACGTCCTGACTTTC	CASSKDSVSGANVLTF
16	TRBV6-5	-	-	TRBJ1-6	TGTGCCAGCAGTTTTACGAGTAGCTCCTATAATTCACCCCTCCACTTT	CASSFTSSSYNSPLHF
15	TRBV9	-	TRBD2	TRBJ2-7	TGTGCCAGCAGCGTAGAAGCGGGGGGGCCCTACGAGCAGTACTTC	CASSVEAGGPYEQYF
14	TRBV7-9	-	-	TRBJ1-6	TGTGCCAGCAGCAGGCAGGGTGCTAATTCACCCCTCCACTTT	CASSRQGANSPLHF
17	TRBV11-3	-	TRBD2	TRBJ2-2	TGTGCCAGCAGCCCCCGGAGGAGCGGGGGTAACACCGGGGAGCTGTTTTTT	CASSPRRSGGNTGELFF
17	TRBV11-3	-	TRBD2	TRBJ2-1	TGTGCCAGCAGCTTAGGACTAGCGGGGGGGAGCTACAATGAGCAGTTCTTC	CASSLGLAGGSYNEQFF
16	TRBV28	once	-	TRBJ2-1	TGTGCCAGCAGCCCGCAGGAAGCGGATGTCTACAATGAGCAGTTCTTC	CASSPQEADVYNEQFF
15	TRBV7-9	once	-	TRBJ2-7	TGTGCCAGCAGCTCCAAGTGGACAGAGTACAACGAGCAGTACTTC	CASSSKWTEYNEQYF